One T cell receptor (beta chain) is described in this entry. The data stem from a study of blood T cell repertoires in COVID-19. The overall study: Whether acute or convalescent, the COVID-19 samples came from the United States, Italy and Spain.

Clones were sequenced by immunoSEQ multiplex PCR, and TCRdb holds only the in-frame ones, with some missing. In the table there are about 350,000 clones, 75% to 90% of which are singletons. Seattle enrolled patients during active infection and tracked them longitudinally. The sequence derives from a woman in her 50s with COVID-19, enrolled during active disease. The sequenced sample was peripheral blood.

The CDR3 DNA sequence: TGTGCCAGCAGTTATGTCAGGGTATCCGAAAAACTGTTTTTT. This codes for CASSYVRVSEKLFF. V is TRBV6-5 and J is TRBJ1-4, with a possible D match to TRBD1 (5 bases). This CDR3 spans 14 amino acids. The V and J ends lost 3 bases and 8 bases respectively, with 13 bases between them. Germline CDR1 reads MNHEY; CDR2 reads SVGAGI.